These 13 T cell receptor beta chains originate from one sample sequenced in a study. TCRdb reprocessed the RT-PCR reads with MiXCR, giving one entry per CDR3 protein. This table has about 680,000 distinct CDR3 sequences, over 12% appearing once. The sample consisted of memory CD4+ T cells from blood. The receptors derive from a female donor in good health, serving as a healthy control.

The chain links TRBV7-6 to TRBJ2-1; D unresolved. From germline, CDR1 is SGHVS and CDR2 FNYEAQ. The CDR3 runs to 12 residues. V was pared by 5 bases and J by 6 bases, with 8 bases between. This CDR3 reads CASSPDLNEQFF. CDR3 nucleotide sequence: TGTGCCAGCAGCCCCGATCTCAATGAGCAGTTCTTC.

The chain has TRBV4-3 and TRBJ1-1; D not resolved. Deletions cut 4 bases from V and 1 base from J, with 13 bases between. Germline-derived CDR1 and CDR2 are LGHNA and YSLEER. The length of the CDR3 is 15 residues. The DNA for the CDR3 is TGCGCCAGCAGCCCCCAGGCCACTCGGAACACTGAAGCTTTCTTT. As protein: CASSPQATRNTEAFF.

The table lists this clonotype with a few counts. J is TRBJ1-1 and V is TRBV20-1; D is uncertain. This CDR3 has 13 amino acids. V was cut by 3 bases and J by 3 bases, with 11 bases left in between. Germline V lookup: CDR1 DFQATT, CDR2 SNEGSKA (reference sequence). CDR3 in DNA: TGCAGTGCTAGGAGAAACTGGGACACTGAAGCTTTCTTT. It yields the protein CSARRNWDTEAFF.

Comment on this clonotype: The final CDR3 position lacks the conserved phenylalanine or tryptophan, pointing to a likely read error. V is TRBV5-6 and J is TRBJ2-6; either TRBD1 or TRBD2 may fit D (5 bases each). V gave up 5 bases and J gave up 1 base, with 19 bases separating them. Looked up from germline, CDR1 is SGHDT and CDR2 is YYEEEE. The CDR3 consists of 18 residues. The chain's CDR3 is CASSLGDGPYSGANVLTL. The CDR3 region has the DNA TGTGCCAGCAGTCTGGGGGACGGACCATATTCTGGGGCCAACGTCCTGACTCTC.

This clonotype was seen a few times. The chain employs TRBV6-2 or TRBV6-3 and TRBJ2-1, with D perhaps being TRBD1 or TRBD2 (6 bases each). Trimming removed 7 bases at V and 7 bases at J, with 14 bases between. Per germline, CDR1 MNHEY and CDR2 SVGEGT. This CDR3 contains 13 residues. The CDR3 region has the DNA TGTGCCAGCATGCGACAGGCGGGGAATGAGCAGTTCTTC. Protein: CASMRQAGNEQFF.

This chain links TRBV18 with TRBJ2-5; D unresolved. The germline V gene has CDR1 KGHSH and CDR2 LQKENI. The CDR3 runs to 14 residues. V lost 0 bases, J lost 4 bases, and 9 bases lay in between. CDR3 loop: CASSPPSDGETQYF. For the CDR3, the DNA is TGTGCCAGCTCACCACCAAGTGATGGAGAGACCCAGTACTTC.

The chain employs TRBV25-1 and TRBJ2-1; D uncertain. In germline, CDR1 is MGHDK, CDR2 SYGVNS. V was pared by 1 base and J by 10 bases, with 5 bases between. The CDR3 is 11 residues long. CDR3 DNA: TGTGCCAGCAGTGAATTGGGGGAGCAGTTCTTC. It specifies CASSELGEQFF.

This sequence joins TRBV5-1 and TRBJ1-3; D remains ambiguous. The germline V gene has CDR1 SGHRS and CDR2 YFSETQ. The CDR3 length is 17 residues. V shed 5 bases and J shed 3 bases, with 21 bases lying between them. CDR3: CASSLGPGVRGGNTIYF. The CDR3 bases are TGCGCCAGCAGTTTAGGGCCCGGCGTTCGAGGTGGAAACACCATATATTTT.

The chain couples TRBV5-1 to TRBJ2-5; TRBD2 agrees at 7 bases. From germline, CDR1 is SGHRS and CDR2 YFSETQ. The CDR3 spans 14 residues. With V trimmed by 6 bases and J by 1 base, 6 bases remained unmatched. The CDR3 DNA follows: TGCGCCAGCACTCTAGCGGAGCCCCAAGAGACCCAGTACTTC. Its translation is CASTLAEPQETQYF.

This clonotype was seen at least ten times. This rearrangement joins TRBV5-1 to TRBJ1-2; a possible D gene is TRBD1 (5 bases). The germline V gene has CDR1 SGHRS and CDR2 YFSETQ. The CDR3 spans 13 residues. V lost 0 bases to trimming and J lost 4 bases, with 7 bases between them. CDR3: CASSLGGTYGYTF. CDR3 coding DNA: TGCGCCAGCAGCTTGGGGGGGACCTATGGCTACACCTTC. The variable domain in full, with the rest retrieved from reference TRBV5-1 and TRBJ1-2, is KAGVTQTPRYLIKTRGQQVTLSCSPISGHRSVSWYQQTPGQGLQFLFEYFSETQRNKGNFPGRFSGRQFSNSRSEMNVSTLELGDSALYLCASSLGGTYGYTFGSGTRLTVV.

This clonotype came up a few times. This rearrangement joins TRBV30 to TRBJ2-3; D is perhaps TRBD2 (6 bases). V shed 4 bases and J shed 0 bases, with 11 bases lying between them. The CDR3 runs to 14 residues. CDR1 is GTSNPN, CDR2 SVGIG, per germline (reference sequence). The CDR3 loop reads CAWTRGSSTDTQYF. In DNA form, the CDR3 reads TGTGCCTGGACGCGGGGCTCTAGCACAGATACGCAGTATTTT.

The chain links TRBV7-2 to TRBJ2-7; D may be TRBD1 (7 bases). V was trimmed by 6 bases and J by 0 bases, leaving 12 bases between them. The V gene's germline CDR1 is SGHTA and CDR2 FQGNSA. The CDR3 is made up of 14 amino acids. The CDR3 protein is CASRRDSDSYEQYF. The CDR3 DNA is TGTGCCAGCAGGCGGGACAGTGACTCCTACGAGCAGTACTTC.

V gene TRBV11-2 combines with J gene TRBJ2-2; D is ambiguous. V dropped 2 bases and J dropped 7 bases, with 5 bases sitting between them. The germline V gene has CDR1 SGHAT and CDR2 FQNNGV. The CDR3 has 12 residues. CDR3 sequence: CASSLLIGELFF. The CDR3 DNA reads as TGTGCCAGCAGCTTATTAATCGGGGAGCTGTTTTTT.